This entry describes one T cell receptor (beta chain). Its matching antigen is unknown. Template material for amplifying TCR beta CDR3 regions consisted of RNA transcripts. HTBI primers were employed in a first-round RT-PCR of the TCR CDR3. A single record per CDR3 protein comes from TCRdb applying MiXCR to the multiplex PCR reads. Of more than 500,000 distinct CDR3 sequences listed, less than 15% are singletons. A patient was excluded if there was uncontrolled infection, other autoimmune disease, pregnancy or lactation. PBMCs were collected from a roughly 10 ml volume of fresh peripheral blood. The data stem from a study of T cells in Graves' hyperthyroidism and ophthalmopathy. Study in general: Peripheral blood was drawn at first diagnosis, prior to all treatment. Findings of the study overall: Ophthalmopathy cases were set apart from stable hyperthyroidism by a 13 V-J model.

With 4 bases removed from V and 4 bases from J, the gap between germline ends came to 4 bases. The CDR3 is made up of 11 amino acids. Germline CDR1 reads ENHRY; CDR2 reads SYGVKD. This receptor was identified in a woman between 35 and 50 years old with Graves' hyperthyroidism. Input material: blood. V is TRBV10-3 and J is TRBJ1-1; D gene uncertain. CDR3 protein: CAISVGTEAFF. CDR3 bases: TGTGCCATCAGTGTTGGCACTGAAGCTTTCTTT.